This T cell receptor beta chain originates from a study of CD8+ T cells in alopecia areata (dated by TCRdb to 2016 to 2019). The study in broad terms: Treated patients were enrolled in an open-label pilot trial of oral tofacitinib, 5 to 10 mg twice daily, for moderate-to-severe alopecia areata. The SALT score, which quantifies the percentage of affected scalp surface area, was used to measure disease severity in treated patients. Patients stayed on tofacitinib for 6 to 18 months and then had 6 months of follow-up off drug so that delayed response and recurrence could be assessed. In humans, TCRbeta sequencing was performed on scalp tissue and on sorted CD4+ and CD8+ peripheral blood T cells from healthy controls and from patients with patchy or totalis/universalis alopecia areata. Biopsies were taken from tofacitinib-treated patients at baseline and again at 4 and 24 weeks into treatment, and several of those patients also had a later scalp biopsy. Scalp clonality was compared across normal scalp (n=4), patchy alopecia areata scalp (n=8), and alopecia totalis/universalis scalp (n=8). The study used high-throughput TCRbeta sequencing to examine T cell clonal expansion in alopecia areata, in both the C3H/HeJ mouse model and human patients. Amplification of TCRbeta CDR3 regions was done by immunoSEQ multiplex PCR using 35 Vbeta forward primers and 13 Jbeta reverse primers. RNA was extracted with the PAXgene miRNA kit for fixed scalp, the miRNeasy kit for PBMCs, and the RNeasy kit for mouse skin.

V and J are trimmed by 7 bases and 1 base, and the gene matches miss 9 bases of the junction. The CDR3 goes from the cysteine to the phenylalanine over 16 residues. The only DNA kept is the CDR3, 48 bases in frame from the first base. Based on the germline V gene (reference sequence), the CDR1 and CDR2 sequences are LNHDA and SQIVND. The sample holds a few counts of this clone. Its antigen specificity is not known. Base qualities were left out, and no much larger clone turns up one base away. Receptor amplification or capture employed the immunoSEQ multiplex PCR assay. For TCR sequencing, RNA was extracted from every sample and reverse transcribed into cDNA to serve as template. First-strand cDNA was synthesized using SuperScript III with a 2:1 mix of oligo-dT and random hexamers. A synthetic immune receptor repertoire was used to gauge amplification bias, and whatever bias remained was removed computationally. Turning to the authors' computational methods: Raw reads were preprocessed for error removal, and CDR3 was defined according to IMGT conventions as running from the conserved cysteine to phenylalanine. Clonality was computed as 1 minus the Shannon entropy, with the entropy normalized by log2 of the number of productive unique TCRs. CD4 or CD8 identity of scalp clones was inferred by cross-referencing scalp TCRbeta sequences with sorted blood CD4 and CD8 repertoires. TCRdb holds this immuneACCESS table with in-frame rearrangements only. Some clones are missing; in checked studies, unresolved V genes explain under half, and the rest has no known cause. The DNA gave D and trimming, while V, J and clone size come from that table. This sample comprises over 85,000 clones, just over 70% of them detected only once. The ten biggest clones cover roughly 17% of the sample.

The treatment or condition label, read with the paper, signifies: oral pan-JAK inhibitor, 5-10 mg twice daily. Peripheral blood and lesional scalp punch biopsies were obtained from patients with alopecia areata. PBMCs were isolated by density centrifugation and stained for CD3, CD4 and CD8, after which CD4+ and CD8+ T cells were sorted on a FACSAria. Results the study describes overall, beyond this receptor: Unlike mouse skin, where gammadelta T cells dominate, normal human skin contains resident alphabeta T cells that get sequenced too, which complicates analysis of the scalp TCR repertoire. Because the treated cohort was small and had only one nonresponder, larger studies are needed to examine links between baseline CD8+ expansion and response. Higher clonality and more expanded CD8+ clones were observed in lesional scalp than in normal scalp, particularly in alopecia totalis/universalis, a finding suggestive of antigenic drive. Shared TCR sequences between patients were less evident than in mice, which may be partly attributable to HLA diversity in the patient population. Many expanded lesional clones were found to persist in scalp and blood during tofacitinib treatment, and relapse after treatment cessation may be partly explained by this persistence. Tofacitinib significantly lowered scalp clonality and the number of expanded CD8+ clones among the top 100 scalp clones.

Recombination joined TRBV19 with TRBJ2-2; 7 junctional bases match TRBD1. The receptor was isolated from a human donor with alopecia areata. Sequencing was performed on CD8+ T cells sorted from blood, taken at approximately week 45, from a patient treated with tofacitinib. The nucleotides read TGTGCCAGTAATCCCTCAAGGACAGGGAACACCGGGGAGCTGTTTTTT. Protein translation: CASNPSRTGNTGELFF.